This T cell receptor (beta chain) originates from a study of cytomegalovirus exposure and HLA in healthy donors. Study outcomes and limitations: Reports indicate that TCR beta sequences accurately predicted the HLA-A and HLA-B alleles of most subjects. An observed cluster of highly shared sequence variants was recorded as a likely sequencing artifact. Earlier analysis yielded a pattern in which most TCR beta V segments were productive about 90% or about 30% of the time.

On this clone: Antigen unknown.

PCR involved 60 Vbeta and 13 Jbeta primers. Clones were sequenced by immunoSEQ multiplex PCR, and TCRdb holds only the in-frame ones, with some missing. The table lists about 170,000 clones, around three quarters of them singletons, with approximately 2.4% in the top ten. The ends were cut back, 5 bases at V and 0 bases at J, with 4 bases in the middle. This CDR3 has 13 amino acids. Germline V gene data show CDR1 as MNHNS and CDR2 as SASEGT. The sequenced sample was PBMCs. The chain uses TRBV6-1 and TRBJ2-2; D call uncertain. The sequence came from a woman in her 50s in good health and CMV-seronegative. The DNA for the CDR3 is TGTGCCAGCAGTCCCACGAACACCGGGGAGCTGTTTTTT. The encoded protein is CASSPTNTGELFF.